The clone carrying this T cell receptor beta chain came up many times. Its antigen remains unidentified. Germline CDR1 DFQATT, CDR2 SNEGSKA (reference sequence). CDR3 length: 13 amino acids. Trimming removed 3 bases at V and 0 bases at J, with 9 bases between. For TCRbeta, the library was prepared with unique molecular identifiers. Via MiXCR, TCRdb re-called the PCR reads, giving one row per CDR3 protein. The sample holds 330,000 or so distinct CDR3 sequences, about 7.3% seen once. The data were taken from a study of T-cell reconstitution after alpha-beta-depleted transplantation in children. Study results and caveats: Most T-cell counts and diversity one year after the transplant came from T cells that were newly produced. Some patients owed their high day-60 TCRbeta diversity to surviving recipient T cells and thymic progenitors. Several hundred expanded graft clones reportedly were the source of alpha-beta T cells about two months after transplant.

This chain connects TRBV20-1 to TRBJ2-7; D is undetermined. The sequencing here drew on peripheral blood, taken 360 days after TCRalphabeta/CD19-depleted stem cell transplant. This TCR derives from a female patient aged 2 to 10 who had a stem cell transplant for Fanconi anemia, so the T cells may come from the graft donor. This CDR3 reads CSASTPNSYEQYF. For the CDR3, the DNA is TGCAGTGCTAGCACCCCTAACTCCTACGAGCAGTACTTC.